This T cell receptor (beta chain) is drawn from a study of T cells after yellow fever vaccination. The length of the CDR3 is 13 residues. Trimming stripped 7 bases from V and 4 bases from J, with 13 bases between. Germline CDR1 is KGHSY and CDR2 is FQNENV. This clonotype was seen a few times. The antigen remains undetermined. Study-wide findings and caveats: FACS-sorted repertoires could harbor abundant contaminating bulk-population clonotypes. The CD4 compartment and the CD8 compartment contained a small share of clonotypes in common.

One entry per CDR3 protein, called by TCRdb with MiXCR from the 5' RACE reads. The repertoire holds tens of thousands of distinct CDR3 sequences, roughly 7.7% seen once, with 41% in the top ten. The TCR sequence derives from a man aged 30 to 45 who received the YFV17D yellow fever vaccine. The chain joins TRBV16 to TRBJ1-2; D remains unclear. The input for sequencing was CD8+ T cells sorted from PBMCs, taken on the day of the yellow fever booster vaccination. The CDR3 nucleotides read TGTGCCAGCATTGGAGGGAGTACCTATGGCTACACCTTC. Its translation is CASIGGSTYGYTF.